What follows is one T cell receptor (beta chain) and its context. Per the original data handling: Reference gene primer amplification yielded estimated nucleated cell counts. Here immunoSEQ multiplex PCR was the method, and the copy in TCRdb shows in-frame clones only, minus some. The V and J calls and clone size are taken from that table; D and trimming were inferred from the DNA. The data contain 90,000 to 100,000 clones, approximately 88% of them singletons. The CDR3 is made up of 14 amino acids. The V gene end was trimmed by 3 bases and the J gene end by 8 bases; junction bases not matched to a gene: 7. The germline V gene has CDR1 SGHVS and CDR2 FQNEAQ. The source of the sample is a study of blood T cell repertoires in COVID-19. Study-level background: The United States, Italy and Spain supplied acute and convalescent COVID-19 samples. Nucleic acid was either cDNA or gDNA, and it came from T cells, B-cell-depleted T cells, or PBMCs.

Specimen: peripheral blood. The receptor comes from a woman aged 55 to 70 with acute or convalescent COVID-19. The rearrangement joins TRBV7-8 to TRBJ1-2; 9 nucleotides align to TRBD1. In DNA form, the CDR3 reads TGTGCCAGCAGCTTTCTACAGGGGGCGGAAGGCTACACCTTC. It is translated as CASSFLQGAEGYTF.